This entry concerns a single TCR beta chain. This record belongs to a study of control samples from healthy donors and cancer patients. The germline gives CDR1 MDHEN, CDR2 SYDVKM. Losses at the gene ends were 6 bases for V and 3 bases for J; bases not matched to a gene: 6. CDR3 length equals 14 residues. Repertoires were generated with immunoSEQ multiplex PCR, while TCRdb's copy carries only in-frame clones and drops some. This table has roughly 400,000 clones, about 93% appearing once. Sequencing was carried out using PBMCs. This receptor was obtained from a man in his forties or fifties with head and neck cancer. The rearrangement uses TRBV28 and TRBJ2-5; TRBD2 matches at 8 bases. CDR3 in DNA: TGTGCCAGCAGAACAGCGGGAGCGGAAGAGACCCAGTACTTC. Amino acid sequence: CASRTAGAEETQYF.